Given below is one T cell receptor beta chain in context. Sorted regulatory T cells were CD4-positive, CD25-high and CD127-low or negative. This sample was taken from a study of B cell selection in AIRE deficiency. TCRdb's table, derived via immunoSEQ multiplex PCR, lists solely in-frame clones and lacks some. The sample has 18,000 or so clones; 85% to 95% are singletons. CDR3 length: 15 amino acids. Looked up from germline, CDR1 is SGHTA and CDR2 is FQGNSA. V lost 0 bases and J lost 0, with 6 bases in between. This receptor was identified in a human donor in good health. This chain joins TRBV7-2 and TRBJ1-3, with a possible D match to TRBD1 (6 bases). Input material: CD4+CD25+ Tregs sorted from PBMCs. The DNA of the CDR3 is TGTGCCAGCAGCTTAGCAGGGGGCTCTGGAAACACCATATATTTT. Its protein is CASSLAGGSGNTIYF. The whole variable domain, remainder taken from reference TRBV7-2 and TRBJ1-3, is GAGVSQSPSNKVTEKGKDVELRCDPISGHTALYWYRQSLGQGLEFLIYFQGNSAPDKSGLPSDRFSAERTGGSVSTLTIQRTQQEDSAVYLCASSLAGGSGNTIYFGEGSWLTVV.